This T cell receptor (beta chain) was captured by sequencing in a study of regulatory T cells in long-lasting Graves disease. Arm-PCR of CDR3 regions and iRepertoire HTBI primers were the basis on which TCR beta libraries were built. TCRdb processed the multiplex PCR reads anew with MiXCR; each CDR3 protein has one entry. This sample has some 560,000 distinct CDR3 sequences, with roughly a sixth found just once. CDR3 size: 13 residues. Germline lookup yields CDR1 SQVTM and CDR2 ANQGSEA. Deletions cut 7 bases from V and 12 bases from J, with 22 bases between. This clonotype came up many times. Time point meaning: newly diagnosed GD, antithyroid drugs for less than 3 months. PBMC RNA was the source of the TCR library. Diagnoses of Graves' disease were made by American Thyroid Association guidelines. This sample was also put to use in a study of T cells in Graves' hyperthyroidism and ophthalmopathy. That investigation notes: TCR CDR3 regions were first amplified by RT-PCR with HTBI primers. Most thyroid clonotypes with frequency above 0.001 were detected in blood.

Sequenced here: peripheral blood mononuclear cells (PBMCs), sampled at new diagnosis, from a patient treated with antithyroid drugs. The V gene is TRBV29-1, the J gene TRBJ2-1, with no clear D. This TCR came from a woman between 40 and 65 years old with Graves disease. This CDR3 is CSARHLEAVWQFF. The CDR3 coding sequence is TGCAGCGCGCGGCACTTAGAGGCGGTCTGGCAGTTCTTC.